This T cell receptor (beta chain) was found in a study of cytomegalovirus exposure and HLA in healthy donors. General study points: Researchers counted around 160 TCR beta chains as cytomegalovirus-associated.

For this clone: Antigen unknown.

This CDR3 comprises 17 residues. Unmatched junction bases numbered 7, after V lost 3 bases and J lost 2 bases. Germline V gene lookup returns CDR1 LNHNV and CDR2 YYDKDF (reference sequence). Primers: 60 Vbeta forward and 13 Jbeta reverse. The repertoire was sequenced with immunoSEQ multiplex PCR; TCRdb's copy has only in-frame clones and lacks some. In all, the sample yields 60,000 to 70,000 clones. The chain uses TRBV15 and TRBJ2-1, with 10 bases matching TRBD2. Sequencing was carried out using PBMCs. This clonotype was sampled from a boy aged 5-17 years in good health and CMV-seronegative. CDR3 in DNA: TGTGCCACCAGCAGTTCAGTGAGCGGGGGGGCCTACAATGAGCAGTTCTTC. Protein: CATSSSVSGGAYNEQFF.